This TCR beta chain is drawn from a study of blood T cell repertoires in COVID-19. With 0 bases clipped from V and 4 bases from J, the junction kept 6 bases outside the gene matches. The length of the CDR3 is 16 residues. The germline V gene encodes CDR1 SEHNR and CDR2 FQNEAQ (reference sequence). The assay was immunoSEQ multiplex PCR, and TCRdb's table has in-frame clones only and misses some. The data show some 220,000 clones, approximately 91% seen once. The Seattle site enrolled patients during active infection and followed them longitudinally. The genes are TRBV7-9 and TRBJ1-3, with 7 bases that match TRBD1. This TCR was recovered from a man aged 25 to 40 with COVID-19, enrolled during active disease. The sequenced sample consisted of peripheral blood. Here the CDR3 DNA reads TGTGCCAGCAGCTTAGCGCAAACAGGGGACGGAAACACCATATATTTT. Its translation: CASSLAQTGDGNTIYF. The full variable domain, completed using reference TRBV7-9 and TRBJ1-3, is DTGVSQNPRHKITKRGQNVTFRCDPISEHNRLYWYRQTLGQGPEFLTYFQNEAQLEKSRLLSDRFSAERPKGSFSTLEIQRTEQGDSAMYLCASSLAQTGDGNTIYFGEGSWLTVV.